A single sample is the source of the 4 T cell receptor beta chains below, sequenced in a study of blood T cells in healthy people across ages. Next came a second PCR, run for roughly 6 to 11 cycles, which used a sample-barcoded 5' primer along with a J-beta primer mix. TCRdb used MiXCR to reprocess the 5' RACE reads, holding one entry per CDR3 protein. This sample has approximately 680,000 distinct CDR3 sequences; approximately 29% occur once, and the top ten carry roughly 14%. Input material: blood. The receptors originated from an elderly woman in good health.

In DNA form, the CDR3 reads TGTGCCACCAGTGAACCTCGACAGGGTTCGTCTCGCTACACCTTC. Translated: CATSEPRQGSSRYTF. The chain has TRBV24-1 and TRBJ1-2; TRBD1 aligns across 7 bases. Trimming cost V 4 bases and J 9 bases; bases outside gene matches: 13. The CDR3 totals 15 residues. In germline, CDR1 is KGHDR, CDR2 SFDVKD.

The V gene is TRBV6-2 or TRBV6-3, the J gene TRBJ2-7; D is perhaps TRBD2 (6 bases). Germline V gene lookup returns CDR1 MNHEY and CDR2 SVGEGT. This CDR3 has 17 residues. The V and J ends lost 0 bases and 7 bases respectively, with 22 bases between them. The CDR3 DNA reads TGTGCCAGCAGTTACTCGCGGGACTGGGTTTCCCACAATGAGCAGTACTTC. Its translation is CASSYSRDWVSHNEQYF.

The rearrangement joins TRBV7-3 to TRBJ1-4; D call uncertain. Trimming shortened V by 5 bases and J by 7 bases, and 11 bases separated the two germline ends. Germline CDR1 reads SGHTA; CDR2 reads FQGTGA. This CDR3 has 13 amino acids. The CDR3 spells CASSPRLGEKLFF. The CDR3 DNA reads as TGTGCCAGCAGCCCAAGGCTGGGTGAAAAACTGTTTTTT.

This clonotype has at least ten counts. The genes are TRBV4-2 and TRBJ2-1; tentatively, D is TRBD1 or TRBD2 (5 bases each). The CDR3 contains 14 residues. The V and J ends lost 4 bases and 8 bases respectively, with 15 bases between them. CDR1 LGHNA and CDR2 YNFKEQ come from the germline V gene. The CDR3 here is CASSPGVGTDEQFF. The CDR3 DNA sequence: TGTGCCAGCAGCCCCGGGGTAGGGACGGATGAGCAGTTCTTC.